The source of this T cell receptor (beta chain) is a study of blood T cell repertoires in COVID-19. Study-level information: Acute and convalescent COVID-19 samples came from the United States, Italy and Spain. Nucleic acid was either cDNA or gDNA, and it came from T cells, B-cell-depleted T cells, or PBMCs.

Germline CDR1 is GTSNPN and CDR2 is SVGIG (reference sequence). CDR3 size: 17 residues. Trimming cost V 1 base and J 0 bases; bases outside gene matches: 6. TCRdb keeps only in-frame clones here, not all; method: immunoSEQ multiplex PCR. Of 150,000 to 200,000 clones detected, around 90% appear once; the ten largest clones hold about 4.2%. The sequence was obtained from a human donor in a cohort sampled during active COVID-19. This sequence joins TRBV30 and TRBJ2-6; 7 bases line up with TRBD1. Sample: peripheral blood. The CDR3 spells CAWSGGTVDSGANVLTF. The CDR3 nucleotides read TGTGCCTGGAGTGGGGGGACAGTTGACTCTGGGGCCAACGTCCTGACTTTC. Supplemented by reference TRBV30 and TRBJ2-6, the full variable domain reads SQTIHQWPATLVQPVGSPLSLECTVEGTSNPNLYWYRQAAGRGLQLLFYSVGIGQISSEVPQNLSASRPQDRQFILSSKKLLLSDSGFYLCAWSGGTVDSGANVLTFGAGSRLTVL.